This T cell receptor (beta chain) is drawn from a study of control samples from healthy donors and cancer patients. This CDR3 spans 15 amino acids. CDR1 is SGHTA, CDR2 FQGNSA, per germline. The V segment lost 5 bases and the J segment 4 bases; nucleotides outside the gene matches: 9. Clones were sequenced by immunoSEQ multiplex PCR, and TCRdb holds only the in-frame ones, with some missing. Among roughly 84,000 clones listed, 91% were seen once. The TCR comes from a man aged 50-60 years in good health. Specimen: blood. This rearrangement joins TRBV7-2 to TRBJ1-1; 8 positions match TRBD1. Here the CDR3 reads CASSLNPGGGTEAFF. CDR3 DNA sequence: TGTGCCAGCAGCCTAAACCCAGGGGGCGGCACTGAAGCTTTCTTT.